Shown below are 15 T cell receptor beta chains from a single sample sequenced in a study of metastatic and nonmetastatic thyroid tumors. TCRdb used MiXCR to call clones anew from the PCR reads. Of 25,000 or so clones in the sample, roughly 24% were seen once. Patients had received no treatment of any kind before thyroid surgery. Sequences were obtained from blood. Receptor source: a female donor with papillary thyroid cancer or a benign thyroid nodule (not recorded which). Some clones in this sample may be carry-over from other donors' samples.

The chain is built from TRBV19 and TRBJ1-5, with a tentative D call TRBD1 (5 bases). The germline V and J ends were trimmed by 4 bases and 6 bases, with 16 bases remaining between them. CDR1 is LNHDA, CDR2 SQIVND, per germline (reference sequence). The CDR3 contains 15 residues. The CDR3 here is CASSTSRESGQPQHF. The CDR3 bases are TGTGCCAGTAGTACCAGCAGGGAGTCGGGTCAGCCCCAGCATTTT.

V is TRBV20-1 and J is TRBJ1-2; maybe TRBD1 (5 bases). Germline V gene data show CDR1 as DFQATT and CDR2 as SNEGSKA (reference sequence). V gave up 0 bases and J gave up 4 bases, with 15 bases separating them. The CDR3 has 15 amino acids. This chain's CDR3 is CSARDLDTTLYGYTF. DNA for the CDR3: TGCAGTGCTAGAGATCTGGACACCACTCTCTATGGCTACACCTTC.

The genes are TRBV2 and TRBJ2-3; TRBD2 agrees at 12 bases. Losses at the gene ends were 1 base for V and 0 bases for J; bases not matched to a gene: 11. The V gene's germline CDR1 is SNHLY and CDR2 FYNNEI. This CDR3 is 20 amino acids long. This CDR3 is CASSEDVASGRAMSTDTQYF. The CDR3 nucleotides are TGTGCCAGCAGTGAAGATGTAGCTAGCGGGAGGGCCATGAGCACAGATACGCAGTATTTT.

CDR3 sequence (DNA): TGTGCCAGCTCACCACGGTCAGGGTTTAATGAAAAACTGTTTTTT. Its translation is CASSPRSGFNEKLFF. The rearrangement uses TRBV18 and TRBJ1-4, with TRBD1 as a possible D gene (5 bases). Germline CDR1 KGHSH, CDR2 LQKENI. Trimming stripped 1 base from V and 4 bases from J, with 10 bases between. This CDR3 has 15 amino acids.

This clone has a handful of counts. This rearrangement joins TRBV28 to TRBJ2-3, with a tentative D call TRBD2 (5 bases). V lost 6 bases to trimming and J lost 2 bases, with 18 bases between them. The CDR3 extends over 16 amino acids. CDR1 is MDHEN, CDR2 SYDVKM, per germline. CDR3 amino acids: CASSLPWSGPTDTQYF. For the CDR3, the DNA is TGTGCCAGCAGCCTCCCGTGGAGCGGTCCCACAGATACGCAGTATTTT.

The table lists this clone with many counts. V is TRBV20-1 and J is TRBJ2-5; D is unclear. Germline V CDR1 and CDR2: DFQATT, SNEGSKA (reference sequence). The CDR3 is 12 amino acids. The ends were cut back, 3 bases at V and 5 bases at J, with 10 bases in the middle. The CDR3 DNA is TGCAGTGCTAGCGGGTTGGGGGAGACCCAGTACTTC. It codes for CSASGLGETQYF.

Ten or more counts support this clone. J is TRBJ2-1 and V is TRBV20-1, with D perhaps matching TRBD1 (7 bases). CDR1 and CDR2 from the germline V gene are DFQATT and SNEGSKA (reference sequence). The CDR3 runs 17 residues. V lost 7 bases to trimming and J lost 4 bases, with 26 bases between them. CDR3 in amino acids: CSVQTVGYQGGYNEQFF. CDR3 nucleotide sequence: TGCAGTGTCCAGACAGTCGGCTACCAGGGGGGATACAATGAGCAGTTCTTC.

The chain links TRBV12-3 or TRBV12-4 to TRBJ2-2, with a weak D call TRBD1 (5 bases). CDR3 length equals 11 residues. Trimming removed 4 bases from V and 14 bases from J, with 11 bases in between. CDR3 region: CASSYMGPLFF. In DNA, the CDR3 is TGTGCCAGCAGTTACATGGGGCCACTGTTTTTT.

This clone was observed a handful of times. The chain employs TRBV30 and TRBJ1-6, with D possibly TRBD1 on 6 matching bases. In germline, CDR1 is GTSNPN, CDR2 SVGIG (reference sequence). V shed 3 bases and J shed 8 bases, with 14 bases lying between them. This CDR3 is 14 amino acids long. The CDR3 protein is CAWSLGQPYSPLHF. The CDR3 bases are TGTGCCTGGAGCCTTGGACAGCCTTATTCACCCCTCCACTTT.

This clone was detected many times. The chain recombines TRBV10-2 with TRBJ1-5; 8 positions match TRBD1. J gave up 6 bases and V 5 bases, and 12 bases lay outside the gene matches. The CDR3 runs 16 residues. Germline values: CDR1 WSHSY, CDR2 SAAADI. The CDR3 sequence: CASSPQGGLVSQPQHF. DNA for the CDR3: TGCGCCAGCAGTCCACAGGGGGGCCTCGTCAGTCAGCCCCAGCATTTT.

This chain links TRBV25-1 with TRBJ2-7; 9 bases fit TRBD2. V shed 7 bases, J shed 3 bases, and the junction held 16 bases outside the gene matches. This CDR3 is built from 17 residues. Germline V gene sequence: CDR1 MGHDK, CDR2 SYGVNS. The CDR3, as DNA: TGTGCCAGCATAGGCTCACGGACTAGCGTGGGACACTACGAGCAGTACTTC. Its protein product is CASIGSRTSVGHYEQYF.

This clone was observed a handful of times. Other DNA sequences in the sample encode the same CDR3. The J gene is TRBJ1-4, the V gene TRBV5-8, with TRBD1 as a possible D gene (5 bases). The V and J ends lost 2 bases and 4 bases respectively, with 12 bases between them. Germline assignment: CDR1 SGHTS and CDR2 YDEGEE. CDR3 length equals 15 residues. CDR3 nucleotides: TGTGCCAGCAGCTTTTCGGGGGGGTATAATGAAAAACTGTTTTTT. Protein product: CASSFSGGYNEKLFF.

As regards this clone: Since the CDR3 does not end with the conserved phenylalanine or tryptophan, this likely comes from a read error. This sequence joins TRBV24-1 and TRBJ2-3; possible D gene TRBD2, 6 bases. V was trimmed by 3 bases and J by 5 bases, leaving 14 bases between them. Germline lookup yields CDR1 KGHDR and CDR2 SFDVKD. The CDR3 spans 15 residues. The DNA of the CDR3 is TGTGCCACCAGTGATCCTAGAGGGAGGCAAGATACGCAGTATCTT. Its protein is CATSDPRGRQDTQYL.

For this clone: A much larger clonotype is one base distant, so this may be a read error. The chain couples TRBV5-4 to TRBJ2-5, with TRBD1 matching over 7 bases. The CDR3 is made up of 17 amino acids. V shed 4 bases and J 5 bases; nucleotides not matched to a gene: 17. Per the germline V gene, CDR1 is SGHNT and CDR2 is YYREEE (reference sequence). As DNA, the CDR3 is TGTGCCAGCAGCCTCCTGCAGGGGGTGACCTCGATGGAGACCCAGTACTTC. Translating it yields CASSLLQGVTSMETQYF.

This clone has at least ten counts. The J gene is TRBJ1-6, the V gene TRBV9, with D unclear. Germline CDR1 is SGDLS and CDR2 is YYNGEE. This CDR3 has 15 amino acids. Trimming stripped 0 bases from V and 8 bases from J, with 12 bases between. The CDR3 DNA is TGTGCCAGCAGCGTAGGAAAGCAGCCCTATTCACCCCTCCACTTT. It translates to CASSVGKQPYSPLHF.